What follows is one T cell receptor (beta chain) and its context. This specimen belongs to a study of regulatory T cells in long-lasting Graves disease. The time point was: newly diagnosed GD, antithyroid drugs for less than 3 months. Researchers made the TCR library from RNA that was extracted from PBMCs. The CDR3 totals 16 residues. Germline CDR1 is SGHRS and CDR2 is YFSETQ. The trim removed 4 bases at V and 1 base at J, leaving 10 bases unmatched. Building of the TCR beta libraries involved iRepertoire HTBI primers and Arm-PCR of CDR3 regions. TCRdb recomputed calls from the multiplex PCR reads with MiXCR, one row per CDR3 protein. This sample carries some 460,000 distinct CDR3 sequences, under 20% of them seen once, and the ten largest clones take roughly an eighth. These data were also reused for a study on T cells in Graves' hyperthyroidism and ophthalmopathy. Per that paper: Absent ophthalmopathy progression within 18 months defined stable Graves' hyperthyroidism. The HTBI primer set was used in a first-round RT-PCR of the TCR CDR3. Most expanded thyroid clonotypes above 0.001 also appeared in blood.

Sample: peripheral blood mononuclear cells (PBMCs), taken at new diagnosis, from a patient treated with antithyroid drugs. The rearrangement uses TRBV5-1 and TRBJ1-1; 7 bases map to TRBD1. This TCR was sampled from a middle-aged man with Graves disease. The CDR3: CASSLGGGAGNTEAFF. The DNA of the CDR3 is TGCGCCAGCAGCCTCGGAGGGGGCGCCGGGAACACTGAAGCTTTCTTT. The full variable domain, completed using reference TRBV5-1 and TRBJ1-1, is KAGVTQTPRYLIKTRGQQVTLSCSPISGHRSVSWYQQTPGQGLQFLFEYFSETQRNKGNFPGRFSGRQFSNSRSEMNVSTLELGDSALYLCASSLGGGAGNTEAFFGQGTRLTVV.